Listed here are 12 T cell receptor beta chains from one sample, sequenced in a study of T cell responses to AZD1222 COVID-19 vaccine. Clones were sequenced by immunoSEQ multiplex PCR, and TCRdb holds only the in-frame ones, with some missing. The sample shows tens of thousands of clones, around 87% of them seen only once. The source material was peripheral blood, sampled on day 0 of AZD1222 vaccination. These TCRs come from an adult in good health.

This chain connects TRBV3-1 (or the pseudogene TRBV3-2) to TRBJ1-1; D ambiguous. V dropped 4 bases and J dropped 3 bases, with 9 bases sitting between them. The germline gives CDR1 LGHDT, CDR2 YNNKEL (reference sequence). CDR3 length equals 13 residues. The CDR3 DNA reads as TGTGCCAGCAGCCTCGACGGAGACACTGAAGCTTTCTTT. This translates into CASSLDGDTEAFF.

The chain couples TRBV30 to TRBJ1-4; D is possibly TRBD1 (6 bases). The V gene lost 3 bases and the J gene lost 5 bases, with 13 bases spanning the gap. Germline CDR1 reads GTSNPN; CDR2 reads SVGIG (reference sequence). The CDR3 has 14 residues. Here the CDR3 reads CAWSRRDKNEKLFF. The CDR3 DNA follows: TGTGCCTGGAGCCGTCGGGACAAGAATGAAAAACTGTTTTTT.

The chain is built from TRBV25-1 and TRBJ2-5; D is perhaps TRBD1 (5 bases). CDR1 and CDR2 from the germline V gene are MGHDK and SYGVNS. This CDR3 has 14 residues. V lost 5 bases to trimming and J lost 1 base, with 11 bases between them. CDR3 protein: CASSLGLFQETQYF. The CDR3 DNA is TGTGCCAGCAGTTTGGGGCTATTCCAAGAGACCCAGTACTTC.

V gene TRBV6-6 combines with J gene TRBJ1-3; D remains ambiguous. The CDR3 sequence is 14 residues long. CDR1 MNHNY and CDR2 SVGAGI come from the germline V gene (reference sequence). V was cut by 6 bases and J by 5 bases, with 14 bases left in between. For the CDR3, the DNA is TGTGCCAGCAGCTCCTCACTGGGAAGAAACACCATATATTTT. Translated, it gives CASSSSLGRNTIYF.

The chain combines TRBV11-3 with TRBJ1-1; D is unresolved. Germline CDR1 is SGHNT and CDR2 is YENEEA. The CDR3 covers 13 residues. V shed 4 bases and J shed 1 base, with 7 bases lying between them. The DNA for the CDR3 is TGTGCCAGCAGCTGGAACAGGAACACTGAAGCTTTCTTT. Protein product: CASSWNRNTEAFF. The full variable domain, in which reference TRBV11-3 and TRBJ1-1 provide the parts outside the CDR3, is EAGVVQSPRYKIIEKKQPVAFWCNPISGHNTLYWYLQNLGQGPELLIRYENEEAVDDSQLPKDRFSAERLKGVDSTLKIQPAELGDSAVYLCASSWNRNTEAFFGQGTRLTVV.

This chain links TRBV5-1 with TRBJ1-1; unclear D gene. The CDR3 has 16 amino acids. V was pared by 4 bases and J by 0 bases, with 16 bases between. Looked up from germline, CDR1 is SGHRS and CDR2 is YFSETQ. For the CDR3, the DNA is TGCGCCAGCAGCCGGGGAGGGTACGAGATGAACACTGAAGCTTTCTTT. It specifies CASSRGGYEMNTEAFF.

The chain couples TRBV15 to TRBJ1-1; D not resolved. Germline CDR1 is LNHNV and CDR2 is YYDKDF (reference sequence). Between the trimmed V and J ends, which lost 1 base and 1 base, there was a span of 7 bases. CDR3 size: 14 residues. The CDR3 here is CATSRGAPNTEAFF. CDR3 sequence (DNA): TGTGCCACCAGCAGAGGGGCACCGAACACTGAAGCTTTCTTT.

This clone was seen a few times. The CDR3 here is CASGFSVYEQYF. Written as DNA, the CDR3 is TGTGCTAGTGGTTTTTCAGTGTACGAGCAGTACTTC. The rearrangement joins TRBV12-5 to TRBJ2-7; D is undetermined. Germline V gene sequence: CDR1 LGHNT, CDR2 FRNRAP. V gave up 3 bases and J gave up 4 bases, with 7 bases separating them. The CDR3 loop spans 12 amino acids.

A few counts support this clone. J is TRBJ1-6 and V is TRBV7-2, with D unclear. The ends were cut back, 4 bases at V and 6 bases at J, with 10 bases in the middle. Germline V gene data show CDR1 as SGHTA and CDR2 as FQGNSA. The CDR3 length is 14 residues. CDR3 region: CASSSTGSNSPLHF. The DNA of the CDR3 is TGTGCCAGCAGCTCCACGGGTAGTAATTCACCCCTCCACTTT.

The V and J genes are TRBV4-3 and TRBJ2-6, with a tentative D call TRBD1 (6 bases). The V and J ends lost 10 bases and 3 bases respectively, with 22 bases between them. Germline-derived CDR1 and CDR2 are LGHNA and YSLEER. The CDR3 contains 17 residues. The CDR3 DNA reads TGCGCCACCCGAGAGGGTCCAGGGGACGGTGGGGCCAACGTCCTGACTTTC. This gives the protein CATREGPGDGGANVLTF.

The chain uses TRBV2 and TRBJ1-5; weak D call: TRBD1 (6 bases). In germline, CDR1 is SNHLY, CDR2 FYNNEI. The CDR3 loop spans 14 amino acids. Trimming took off 5 bases at V and 4 bases at J, with 12 bases between the two ends. The CDR3 nucleotides are TGTGCCAGCAGTAACAGGGATTGGAATCAGCCCCAGCATTTT. This codes for CASSNRDWNQPQHF. Filled out from reference TRBV2 and TRBJ1-5, the complete variable domain reads EPEVTQTPSHQVTQMGQEVILRCVPISNHLYFYWYRQILGQKVEFLVSFYNNEISEKSEIFDDQFSVERPDGSNFTLKIRSTKLEDSAMYFCASSNRDWNQPQHFGDGTRLSIL.

The chain recombines TRBV9 with TRBJ2-1; 8 positions agree with TRBD1. Trimming at V came to 4 bases and at J to 7 bases, leaving 16 bases not matched to a gene. Germline CDR1 SGDLS, CDR2 YYNGEE. CDR3 size: 17 residues. The CDR3 loop is CASSPGPGQGSLNEQFF. The CDR3 DNA reads as TGTGCCAGCAGCCCCGGGCCCGGACAGGGCAGTTTAAATGAGCAGTTCTTC.